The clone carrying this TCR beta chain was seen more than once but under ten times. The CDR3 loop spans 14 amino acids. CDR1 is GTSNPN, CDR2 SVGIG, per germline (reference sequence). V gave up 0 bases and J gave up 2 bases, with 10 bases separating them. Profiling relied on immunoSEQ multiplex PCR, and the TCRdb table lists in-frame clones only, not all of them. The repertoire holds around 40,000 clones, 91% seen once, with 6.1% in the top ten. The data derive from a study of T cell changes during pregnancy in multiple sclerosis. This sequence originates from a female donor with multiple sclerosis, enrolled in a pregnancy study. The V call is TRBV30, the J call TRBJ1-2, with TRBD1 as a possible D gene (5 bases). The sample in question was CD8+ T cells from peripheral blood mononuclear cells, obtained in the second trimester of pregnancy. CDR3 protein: CAWSVGGANYGYTF. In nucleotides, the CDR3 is TGTGCCTGGAGTGTGGGGGGTGCCAACTATGGCTACACCTTC.